These 2 T cell receptor beta chains were all obtained from the same sample, sequenced in a study of T cell responses to AZD1222 COVID-19 vaccine. Sequenced by immunoSEQ multiplex PCR; TCRdb stores in-frame clones only, minus some. The sample contains about 100,000 clones, about 87% of which appear only once. The material was peripheral blood, obtained on day 0 of AZD1222 vaccination. Receptor source: an adult in good health.

The chain carries TRBV24-1 and TRBJ2-1, with D possibly matching TRBD2 (5 bases). Trimming pared 0 bases from V and 6 bases from J, leaving 14 bases between. Germline assignment: CDR1 KGHDR and CDR2 SFDVKD. There are 16 residues in the CDR3. The CDR3 region is CATSDLEGRRINEQFF. DNA for the CDR3: TGTGCCACCAGTGATTTGGAGGGCCGAAGGATCAATGAGCAGTTCTTC.

V gene TRBV11-2 combines with J gene TRBJ2-3, with TRBD2 matching 7 bases. The CDR3 is 16 amino acids. Germline loops: CDR1 SGHAT, CDR2 FQNNGV. V lost 5 bases and J lost 5; bases outside the gene matches: 13. In nucleotides, the CDR3 is TGTGCCAGCAGCCCTCGCCTAGCGGCCCAGGGAGATACGCAGTATTTT. Its translation is CASSPRLAAQGDTQYF.